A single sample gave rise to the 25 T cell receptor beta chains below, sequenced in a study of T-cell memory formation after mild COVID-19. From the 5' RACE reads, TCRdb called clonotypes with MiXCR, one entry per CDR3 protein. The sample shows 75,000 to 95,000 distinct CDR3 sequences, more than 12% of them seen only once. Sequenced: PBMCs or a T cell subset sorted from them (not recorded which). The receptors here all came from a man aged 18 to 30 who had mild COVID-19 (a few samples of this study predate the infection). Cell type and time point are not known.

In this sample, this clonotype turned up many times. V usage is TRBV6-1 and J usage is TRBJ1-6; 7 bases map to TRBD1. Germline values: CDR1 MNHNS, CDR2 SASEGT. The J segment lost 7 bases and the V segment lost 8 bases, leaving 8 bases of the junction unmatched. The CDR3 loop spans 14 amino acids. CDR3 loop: CASRYLTGNSPLHF. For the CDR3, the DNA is TGTGCCAGCCGATATCTGACAGGGAATTCACCCCTCCACTTT.

Written as DNA, the CDR3 is TGTGCCAGCAGCCGGACAGGGGAGCAAGAGACCCAGTACTTC. Its translation is CASSRTGEQETQYF. The V and J genes are TRBV3-1 and TRBJ2-5; 9 positions match TRBD1. Trimming cost V 4 bases and J 2 bases; bases outside gene matches: 2. Germline lookup yields CDR1 LGHDT and CDR2 YNNKEL (reference sequence). The CDR3 runs to 14 residues.

The CDR3 nucleotides are TGCGCCAGCAGCCAAGTAGGGCCGGGACAGGGGACCTATGGCTACACCTTC. Translating it yields CASSQVGPGQGTYGYTF. The chain joins TRBV4-3 to TRBJ1-2, with TRBD1 identical over 10 bases. The CDR3 loop spans 17 amino acids. The ends lost 1 base at V and 4 bases at J; junction bases unmatched: 9. The germline gives CDR1 LGHNA, CDR2 YSLEER.

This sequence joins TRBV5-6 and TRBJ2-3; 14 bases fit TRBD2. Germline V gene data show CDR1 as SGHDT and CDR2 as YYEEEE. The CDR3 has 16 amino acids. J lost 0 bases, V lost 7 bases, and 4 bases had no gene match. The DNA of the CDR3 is TGTGCCAGCGGGACTAGCGGGGGTGCTAGCACAGATACGCAGTATTTT. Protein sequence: CASGTSGGASTDTQYF. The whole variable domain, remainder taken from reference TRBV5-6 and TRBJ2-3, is DAGVTQSPTHLIKTRGQQVTLRCSPKSGHDTVSWYQQALGQGPQFIFQYYEEEERQRGNFPDRFSGHQFPNYSSELNVNALLLGDSALYLCASGTSGGASTDTQYFGPGTRLTVL.

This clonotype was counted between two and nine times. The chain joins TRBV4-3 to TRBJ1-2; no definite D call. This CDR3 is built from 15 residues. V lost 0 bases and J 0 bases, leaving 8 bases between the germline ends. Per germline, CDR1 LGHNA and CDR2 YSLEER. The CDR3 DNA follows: TGCGCCAGCAGCCAAGATTCAACATCTAACTATGGCTACACCTTC. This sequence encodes CASSQDSTSNYGYTF.

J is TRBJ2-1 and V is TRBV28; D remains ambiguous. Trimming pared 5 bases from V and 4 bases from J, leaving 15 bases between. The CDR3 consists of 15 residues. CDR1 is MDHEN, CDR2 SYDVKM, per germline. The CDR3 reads CASSTSMAEYNEQFF. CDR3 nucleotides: TGTGCCAGCAGTACAAGCATGGCAGAGTACAATGAGCAGTTCTTC.

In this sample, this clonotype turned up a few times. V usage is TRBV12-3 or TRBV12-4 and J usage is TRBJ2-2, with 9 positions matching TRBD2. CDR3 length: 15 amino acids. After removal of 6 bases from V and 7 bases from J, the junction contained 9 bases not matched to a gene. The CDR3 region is CASRESGGRNGELFF. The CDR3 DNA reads TGTGCCAGCAGGGAAAGCGGGGGGCGGAACGGGGAGCTGTTTTTT.

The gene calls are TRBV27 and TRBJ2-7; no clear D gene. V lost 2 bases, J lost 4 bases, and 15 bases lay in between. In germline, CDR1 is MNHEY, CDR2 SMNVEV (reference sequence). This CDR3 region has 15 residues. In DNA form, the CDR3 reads TGTGCCAGCAGTTTACCCCCCGGTGGCGGTTACGAGCAGTACGTC. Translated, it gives CASSLPPGGGYEQYV.

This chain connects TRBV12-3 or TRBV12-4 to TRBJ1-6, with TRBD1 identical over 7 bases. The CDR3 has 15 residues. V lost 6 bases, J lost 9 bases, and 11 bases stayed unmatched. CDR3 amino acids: CASSPRQGAVSPLHF. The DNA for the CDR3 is TGTGCCAGCAGCCCTAGACAGGGCGCCGTTTCACCCCTCCACTTT.

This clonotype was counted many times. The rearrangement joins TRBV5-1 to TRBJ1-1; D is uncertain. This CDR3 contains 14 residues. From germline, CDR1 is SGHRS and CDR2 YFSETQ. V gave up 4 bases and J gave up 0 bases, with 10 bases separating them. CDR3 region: CASSPVTMNTEAFF. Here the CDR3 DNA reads TGCGCCAGCAGCCCAGTAACTATGAACACTGAAGCTTTCTTT.

CDR3 sequence (DNA): TGTGCCAGCAGCCCAGGCACTCGGCCTAGTAGCACTGAAGCTTTCTTT. This encodes CASSPGTRPSSTEAFF. J is TRBJ1-1 and V is TRBV2, with D hard to call. V was cut by 6 bases and J by 4 bases, with 21 bases left in between. Germline V gives CDR1 SNHLY, CDR2 FYNNEI. There are 16 residues in the CDR3.

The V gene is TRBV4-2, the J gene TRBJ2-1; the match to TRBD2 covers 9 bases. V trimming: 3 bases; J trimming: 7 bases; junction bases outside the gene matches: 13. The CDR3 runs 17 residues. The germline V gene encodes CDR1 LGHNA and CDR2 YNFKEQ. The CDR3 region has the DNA TGTGCCAGCAGCCAGCCCTACTTGGCGGGGGGGGATAATGAGCAGTTCTTC. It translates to CASSQPYLAGGDNEQFF.

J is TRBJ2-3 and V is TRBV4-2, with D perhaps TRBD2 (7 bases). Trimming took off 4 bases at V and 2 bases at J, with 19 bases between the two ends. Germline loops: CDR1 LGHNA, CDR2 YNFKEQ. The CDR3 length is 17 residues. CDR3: CASSPKFAGAPTDTQYF. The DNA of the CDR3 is TGTGCCAGCAGCCCCAAATTCGCGGGGGCTCCCACAGATACGCAGTATTTT.

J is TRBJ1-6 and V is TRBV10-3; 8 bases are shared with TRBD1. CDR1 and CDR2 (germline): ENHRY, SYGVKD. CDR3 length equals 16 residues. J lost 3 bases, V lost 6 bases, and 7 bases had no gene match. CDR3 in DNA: TGTGCCATCAGAGACGCCGGGACAGGCTATAATTCACCCCTCCACTTT. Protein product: CAIRDAGTGYNSPLHF.

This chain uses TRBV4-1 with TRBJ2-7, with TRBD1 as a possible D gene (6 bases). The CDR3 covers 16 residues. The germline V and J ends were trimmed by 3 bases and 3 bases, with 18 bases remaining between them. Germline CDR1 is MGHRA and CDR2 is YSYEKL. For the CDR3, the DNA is TGCGCCAGCAGCCAGGGACAATCCGGACAGAACTACGAGCAGTACTTC. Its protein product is CASSQGQSGQNYEQYF.

In DNA form, the CDR3 reads TGTGCCAGCAGCTTAGATGGGGGAGAAAAACTGTTTTTT. Translated: CASSLDGGEKLFF. This rearrangement joins TRBV13 to TRBJ1-4; TRBD1 might be the D (5 bases). The germline V gene has CDR1 PRHDT and CDR2 FYEKMQ (reference sequence). CDR3 size: 13 residues. Trimming stripped 1 base from V and 8 bases from J, with 8 bases between.

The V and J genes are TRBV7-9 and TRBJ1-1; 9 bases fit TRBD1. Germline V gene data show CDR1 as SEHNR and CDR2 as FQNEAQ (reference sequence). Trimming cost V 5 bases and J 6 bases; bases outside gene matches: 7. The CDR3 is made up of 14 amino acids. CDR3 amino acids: CASSDGQGIAEAFF. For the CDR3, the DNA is TGTGCCAGCAGCGACGGACAGGGGATCGCTGAAGCTTTCTTT.

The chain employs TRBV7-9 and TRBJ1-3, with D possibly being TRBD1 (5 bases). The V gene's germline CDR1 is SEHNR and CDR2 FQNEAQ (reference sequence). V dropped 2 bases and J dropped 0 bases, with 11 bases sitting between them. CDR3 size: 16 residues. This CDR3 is CASSLPGSNSGNTIYF. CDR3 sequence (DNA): TGTGCCAGCAGCTTACCAGGGTCAAACTCTGGAAACACCATATATTTT.

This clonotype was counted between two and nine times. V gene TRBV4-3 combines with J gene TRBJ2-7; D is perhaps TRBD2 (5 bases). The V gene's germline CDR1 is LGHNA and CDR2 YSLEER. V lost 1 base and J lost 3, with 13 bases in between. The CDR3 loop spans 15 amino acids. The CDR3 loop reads CASSQGRTGNYEQYF. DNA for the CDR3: TGCGCCAGCAGCCAAGGCCGGACGGGAAACTACGAGCAGTACTTC.

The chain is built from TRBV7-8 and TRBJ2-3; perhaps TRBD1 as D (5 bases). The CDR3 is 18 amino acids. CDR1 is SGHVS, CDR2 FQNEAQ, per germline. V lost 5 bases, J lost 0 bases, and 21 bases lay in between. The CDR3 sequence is CASSRLLATGISTDTQYF. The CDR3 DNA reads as TGTGCCAGCAGCAGACTGCTCGCAACAGGCATTAGCACAGATACGCAGTATTTT. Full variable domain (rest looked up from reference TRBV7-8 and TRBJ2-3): GAGVSQSPRYKVAKRGQDVALRCDPISGHVSLFWYQQALGQGPEFLTYFQNEAQLDKSGLPSDRFFAERPEGSVSTLKIQRTQQEDSAVYLCASSRLLATGISTDTQYFGPGTRLTVL.

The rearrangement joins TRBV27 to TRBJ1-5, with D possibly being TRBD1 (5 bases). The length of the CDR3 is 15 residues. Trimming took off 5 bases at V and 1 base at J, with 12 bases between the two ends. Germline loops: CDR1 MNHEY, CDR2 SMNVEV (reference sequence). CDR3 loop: CASSQQAQSNQPQHF. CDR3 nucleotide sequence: TGTGCCAGCAGTCAACAGGCCCAAAGCAATCAGCCCCAGCATTTT.

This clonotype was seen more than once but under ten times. The CDR3 nucleotides are TGTGCCACCAGCAACAGTTGGGGTGGCCGCGCCCATGAGCAGTTCTTC. Translated: CATSNSWGGRAHEQFF. The chain combines TRBV15 with TRBJ2-1; D remains unclear. The CDR3 is 16 amino acids. V lost 4 bases, J lost 8 bases, and 21 bases lay in between. Germline assignment: CDR1 LNHNV and CDR2 YYDKDF (reference sequence).

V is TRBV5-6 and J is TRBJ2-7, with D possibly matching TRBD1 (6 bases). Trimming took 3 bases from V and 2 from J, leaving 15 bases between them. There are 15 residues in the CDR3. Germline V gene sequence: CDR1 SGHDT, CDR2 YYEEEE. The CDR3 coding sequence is TGTGCCAGCAGCTCCCAGAGACAGGTCACCTACGAGCAGTACTTC. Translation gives CASSSQRQVTYEQYF.

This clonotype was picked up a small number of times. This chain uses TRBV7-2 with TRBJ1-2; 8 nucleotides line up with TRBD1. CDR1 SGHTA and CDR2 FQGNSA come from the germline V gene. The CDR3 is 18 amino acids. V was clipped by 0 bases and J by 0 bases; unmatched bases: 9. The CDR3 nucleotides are TGTGCCAGCAGCTTAGCTCGGACAGGGTTCGGCGCTAACTATGGCTACACCTTC. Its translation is CASSLARTGFGANYGYTF.

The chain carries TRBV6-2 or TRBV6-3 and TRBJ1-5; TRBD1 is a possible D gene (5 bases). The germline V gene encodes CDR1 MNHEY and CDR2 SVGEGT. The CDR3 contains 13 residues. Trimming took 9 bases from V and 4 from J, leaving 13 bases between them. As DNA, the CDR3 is TGTGCCAGTAATAGGGGAGAAAATCAGCCCCAGCATTTT. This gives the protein CASNRGENQPQHF.